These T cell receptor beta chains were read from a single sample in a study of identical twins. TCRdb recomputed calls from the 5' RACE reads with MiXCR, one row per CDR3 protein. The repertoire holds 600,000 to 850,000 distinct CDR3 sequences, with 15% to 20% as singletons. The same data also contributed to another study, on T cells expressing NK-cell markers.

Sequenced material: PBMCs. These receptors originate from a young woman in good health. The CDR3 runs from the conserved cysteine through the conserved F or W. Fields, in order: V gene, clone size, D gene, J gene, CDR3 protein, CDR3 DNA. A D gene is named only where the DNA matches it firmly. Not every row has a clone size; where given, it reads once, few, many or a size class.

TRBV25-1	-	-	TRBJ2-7	CASSDFTGSDEQYF	TGTGCCAGCAGTGATTTCACAGGGTCCGACGAGCAGTACTTC
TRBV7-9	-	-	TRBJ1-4	CASSFSGAATNEKLFF	TGTGCCAGCAGCTTCTCGGGGGCCGCAACTAATGAAAAACTGTTTTTT
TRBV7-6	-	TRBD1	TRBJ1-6	CASSYLGQGGGSPLHF	TGTGCCAGCAGCTACTTAGGACAGGGCGGAGGATCACCCCTCCACTTT
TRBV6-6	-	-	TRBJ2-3	CASSWDFTDTQYF	TGTGCCAGCAGTTGGGACTTTACAGATACGCAGTATTTT
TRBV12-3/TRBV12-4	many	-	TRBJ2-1	CASSLQYNEQFF	TGTGCCAGCAGCTTGCAGTACAATGAGCAGTTCTTC
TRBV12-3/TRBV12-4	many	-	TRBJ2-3	CASSRNTDTQYF	TGTGCCAGCAGCCGTAACACAGATACGCAGTATTTT
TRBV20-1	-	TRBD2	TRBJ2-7	CSARLAGVVHEQYF	TGCAGTGCTCGACTAGCGGGAGTCGTCCACGAGCAGTACTTC
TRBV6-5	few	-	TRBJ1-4	CASGSEGVWGNEKLFF	TGTGCCAGCGGTTCCGAGGGGGTCTGGGGTAATGAAAAACTGTTTTTT
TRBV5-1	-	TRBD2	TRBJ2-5	CASSLDVPGLAGGRETQYF	TGCGCCAGCAGCTTGGACGTGCCGGGACTAGCGGGAGGTCGAGAGACCCAGTACTTC
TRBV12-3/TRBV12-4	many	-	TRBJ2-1	CASSLDWGNEQFF	TGTGCCAGCAGTTTAGATTGGGGCAATGAGCAGTTCTTC
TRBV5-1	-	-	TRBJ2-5	CASSTPGVQETQYF	TGCGCCAGCAGCACCCCCGGCGTCCAAGAGACCCAGTACTTC
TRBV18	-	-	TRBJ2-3	CASSPSGTPDTQYF	TGTGCCAGCTCACCTTCCGGGACTCCAGATACGCAGTATTTT
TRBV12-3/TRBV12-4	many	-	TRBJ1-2	CASSLGQHYGYTF	TGTGCCAGCAGTTTAGGGCAGCACTATGGCTACACCTTC
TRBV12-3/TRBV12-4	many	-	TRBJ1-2	CASTTTVYGYTF	TGTGCCAGCACCACCACGGTCTATGGCTACACCTTC
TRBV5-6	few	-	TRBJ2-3	CASSLFEGVADTQYF	TGTGCCAGCAGCCTATTCGAGGGGGTGGCAGATACGCAGTATTTT
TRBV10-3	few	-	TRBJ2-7	CAISDPGTDYEQYF	TGTGCCATCAGTGATCCGGGAACGGACTACGAGCAGTACTTC
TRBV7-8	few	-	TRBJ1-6	CASSIFGSYNSPLHF	TGTGCCAGCAGCATCTTTGGCTCCTATAATTCACCCCTCCACTTT
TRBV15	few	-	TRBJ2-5	CATSKGETQYF	TGTGCCACCAGCAAAGGAGAGACCCAGTACTTC
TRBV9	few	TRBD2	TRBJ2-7	CASSVMGLADEQYF	TGTGCCAGCAGCGTAATGGGACTAGCGGACGAGCAGTACTTC
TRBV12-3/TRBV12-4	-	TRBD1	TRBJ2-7	CASKGQGYEQYF	TGTGCCAGCAAGGGACAGGGTTACGAGCAGTACTTC
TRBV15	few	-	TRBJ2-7	CATSRDPRVYEQYF	TGTGCCACCAGCAGAGATCCCAGGGTCTACGAGCAGTACTTC
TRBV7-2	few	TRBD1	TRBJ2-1	CASSFGTVLNEQFF	TGTGCCAGCAGCTTTGGGACAGTTTTAAATGAGCAGTTCTTC
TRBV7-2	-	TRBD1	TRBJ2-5	CASSMGDSGTQYF	TGTGCCAGCAGCATGGGGGACAGCGGGACCCAGTACTTC
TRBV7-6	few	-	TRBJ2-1	CASSFLARGNEQFF	TGTGCCAGCAGCTTCCTAGCCCGGGGGAATGAGCAGTTCTTC
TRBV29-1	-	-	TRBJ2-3	CSVFPPEDSPDPSTDTQYF	TGCAGCGTCTTCCCACCCGAGGACAGCCCCGATCCTAGCACAGATACGCAGTATTTT
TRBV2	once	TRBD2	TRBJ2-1	CASSVVTSDDEQFF	TGTGCCAGCAGTGTTGTAACTAGCGACGATGAGCAGTTCTTC
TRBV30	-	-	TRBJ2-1	CAWANSNNEQFF	TGTGCCTGGGCGAACAGTAACAATGAGCAGTTCTTC
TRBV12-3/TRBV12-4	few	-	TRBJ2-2	CASSFGAGSAGELFF	TGTGCCAGCAGTTTTGGTGCAGGTTCGGCCGGGGAGCTGTTTTTT
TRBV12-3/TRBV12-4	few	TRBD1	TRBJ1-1	CASSLPRQGRAEAFF	TGTGCCAGCAGTTTACCCAGACAGGGCAGGGCTGAAGCTTTCTTT